This T cell receptor beta chain was identified in a study of CD8+ T cells in alopecia areata. This CDR3 comprises 20 residues. Germline loops: CDR1 SGHVS, CDR2 FQNEAQ. V trimming: 5 bases; J trimming: 3 bases; junction bases outside the gene matches: 20. RNA, once extracted, was reverse transcribed into cDNA for use as the sequencing template. Libraries were prepared by immunoSEQ multiplex PCR; TCRdb keeps only in-frame clonotypes and omits some of them. The table lists 65,000 to 75,000 clones, roughly half of them singletons. Sequenced material: CD8+ T cells sorted from blood, taken at week 0. The chain links TRBV7-8 to TRBJ2-5, with 11 positions matching TRBD2. The TCR was taken from a human donor with alopecia areata. CDR3 coding DNA: TGTGCCAGCAGCCCAAGACAGGGTCCGGGACTAGCGGCCCACAAAGAGACCCAGTACTTC. The encoded protein is CASSPRQGPGLAAHKETQYF. The variable domain in full, completed from reference TRBV7-8 and TRBJ2-5, reads GAGVSQSPRYKVAKRGQDVALRCDPISGHVSLFWYQQALGQGPEFLTYFQNEAQLDKSGLPSDRFFAERPEGSVSTLKIQRTQQEDSAVYLCASSPRQGPGLAAHKETQYFGPGTRLLVL.